A single sample gave rise to the 22 T cell receptor beta chains below, sequenced in a study of blood T cells in healthy people across ages. Primed by a sample-barcoded 5' primer and a J-beta primer mix, a second PCR proceeded for 7 to 11 cycles. MiXCR, run by TCRdb on the 5' RACE reads, gives a single entry per CDR3 protein. The table records around 1,000,000 distinct CDR3 sequences, about 25% of them present only once. This same sample was also part of a study on T cells of mothers and their children.

The sample comprised blood. The receptors come from a girl aged 2 to 9 in good health.

This clonotype turned up a few times. The genes are TRBV4-3 and TRBJ1-2; D perhaps matches TRBD1 (5 bases). The germline gives CDR1 LGHNA, CDR2 YSLEER. The CDR3 spans 13 residues. V dropped 3 bases and J dropped 9 bases, with 14 bases sitting between them. CDR3 protein: CASSQSRGDRYTF. DNA for the CDR3: TGCGCCAGCAGCCAGTCACGGGGGGATCGCTACACCTTC.

This clonotype was picked up many times. The rearrangement links TRBV5-1 to TRBJ1-2; TRBD1 is a possible D gene (6 bases). Per germline, CDR1 SGHRS and CDR2 YFSETQ. CDR3 length: 13 residues. The V end lost 0 bases, the J end lost 8 bases, and 11 bases lay between the germline ends. The CDR3 protein is CASSLEPGEGYTF. The DNA for the CDR3 is TGCGCCAGCAGCTTGGAACCAGGGGAGGGCTACACCTTC.

This clonotype was seen a few times. This chain connects TRBV10-1 to TRBJ2-1; 10 nucleotides line up with TRBD1. V shed 4 bases and J 4 bases; nucleotides not matched to a gene: 4. The CDR3 spans 15 residues. From germline, CDR1 is WNHNN and CDR2 SYGVQD (reference sequence). The CDR3 nucleotides are TGCGCCAGCAGTGTGGGGACAGGGGTATACAATGAGCAGTTCTTC. Translated: CASSVGTGVYNEQFF.

V gene TRBV13 combines with J gene TRBJ2-5, with D tentatively TRBD1 (7 bases). Trimming pared 5 bases from V and 2 bases from J, leaving 15 bases between. Looked up from germline, CDR1 is PRHDT and CDR2 is FYEKMQ (reference sequence). The CDR3 runs 15 residues. CDR3: CASSGKAGGQETQYF. Here the CDR3 DNA reads TGTGCCAGCAGCGGTAAGGCAGGGGGGCAAGAGACCCAGTACTTC.

This chain links TRBV7-8 with TRBJ2-2; the D gene is possibly TRBD1 (5 bases). The germline V gene encodes CDR1 SGHVS and CDR2 FQNEAQ. This CDR3 is 16 amino acids long. Trimming removed 7 bases from V and 3 bases from J, with 18 bases in between. The CDR3, as DNA: TGTGCCAGCATCCCGCCGCCAGGGATCGACACCGGGGAGCTGTTTTTT. Protein: CASIPPPGIDTGELFF. The whole variable domain, remainder taken from reference TRBV7-8 and TRBJ2-2, is GAGVSQSPRYKVAKRGQDVALRCDPISGHVSLFWYQQALGQGPEFLTYFQNEAQLDKSGLPSDRFFAERPEGSVSTLKIQRTQQEDSAVYLCASIPPPGIDTGELFFGEGSRLTVL.

This clonotype was detected a few times. This chain joins TRBV4-1 and TRBJ1-5; D is uncertain. Trimming shortened V by 1 base and J by 5 bases, and 9 bases separated the two germline ends. The CDR3 spans 14 residues. Per the germline V gene, CDR1 is MGHRA and CDR2 is YSYEKL. For the CDR3, the DNA is TGCGCCAGCAGCCAAGGACCCTTCGATCAGCCCCAGCATTTT. The encoded protein is CASSQGPFDQPQHF.

This chain links TRBV9 with TRBJ2-1, with D maybe TRBD2 (5 bases). Trimming took 4 bases from V and 7 from J, leaving 24 bases between them. The V gene's germline CDR1 is SGDLS and CDR2 YYNGEE. This CDR3 region has 17 residues. The DNA of the CDR3 is TGTGCCAGCAGCCCCCGAGGAGGCGACCCTCTATGGAATGAGCAGTTCTTC. Translated: CASSPRGGDPLWNEQFF.

J is TRBJ1-5 and V is TRBV7-2, with 7 bases that match TRBD1. V trimming: 0 bases; J trimming: 10 bases; junction bases outside the gene matches: 6. This CDR3 comprises 14 residues. CDR1 and CDR2 (germline): SGHTA, FQGNSA. The CDR3 nucleotides are TGTGCCAGCAGCTTAGCAGGGCCAGGGGGACCCCAGCATTTT. Amino acid sequence: CASSLAGPGGPQHF.

This clonotype turned up a few times. The rearrangement uses TRBV6-2 or TRBV6-3 and TRBJ2-1; 14 positions agree with TRBD2. The junction had 7 bases not matched to a gene; V was cut back by 5 bases and J by 4 bases. The CDR3 covers 17 residues. Looked up from germline, CDR1 is MNHEY and CDR2 is SVGEGT. The DNA of the CDR3 is TGTGCCAGCAGTACGGGACTAGCGGGGGCTTATTACAATGAGCAGTTCTTC. The encoded protein is CASSTGLAGAYYNEQFF.

The sample holds a few counts of this clonotype. The chain combines TRBV7-2 with TRBJ1-2; D gene ambiguous. V was clipped by 2 bases and J by 8 bases, with 18 bases between them. Per the germline V gene, CDR1 is SGHTA and CDR2 is FQGNSA. The CDR3 contains 15 residues. The CDR3 sequence: CASSLIGPPDGGYTF. The CDR3, as DNA: TGTGCCAGCAGCTTAATCGGCCCCCCAGATGGGGGCTACACCTTC.

In this sample, this clonotype turned up a few times. The chain is built from TRBV27 and TRBJ2-1; 9 nucleotides line up with TRBD2. Trimming cost V 7 bases and J 4 bases; bases outside gene matches: 14. The CDR3 consists of 17 residues. Germline V gene data show CDR1 as MNHEY and CDR2 as SMNVEV (reference sequence). The CDR3 here is CASTPGSGRYDYNEQFF. DNA of the CDR3: TGTGCCAGCACCCCCGGGAGCGGGAGGTACGATTACAATGAGCAGTTCTTC.

In regard to this clonotype: An end of the junction does not agree with germline; a read error may underlie this. The chain employs TRBV11-1 and TRBJ2-5; no clear D gene. Germline CDR1 SGHAT, CDR2 FQDESV (reference sequence). This CDR3 spans 15 amino acids. CDR3 bases: TGTGCCAGCAGCCTGACGGGCCCCAGAGAAGAGACCCAATACTTC. Its translation is CASSLTGPREETQYF.

The table lists this clonotype with a few counts. The chain is built from TRBV28 and TRBJ2-1; D remains ambiguous. The closer fit of TRBJ2-5 to the DNA end suggests the J call may be wrong. This CDR3 has 20 residues. Germline V gene sequence: CDR1 MDHEN, CDR2 SYDVKM. The CDR3 region is CASSPPLFASDGEVLGTQYF. CDR3 nucleotide sequence: TGTGCCAGCAGTCCCCCGCTCTTCGCTTCGGACGGAGAGGTCCTAGGGACCCAGTACTTC.

The genes are TRBV28 and TRBJ2-4; D unresolved. This CDR3 spans 12 amino acids. Germline lookup yields CDR1 MDHEN and CDR2 SYDVKM. Deletions cut 2 bases from V and 8 bases from J, with 7 bases between. CDR3 protein: CASSLQSDIQYF. The CDR3 DNA reads as TGTGCCAGCAGTTTACAGTCTGACATTCAGTACTTC. Variable domain in full (rest from reference TRBV28 and TRBJ2-4): DVKVTQSSRYLVKRTGEKVFLECVQDMDHENMFWYRQDPGLGLRLIYFSYDVKMKEKGDIPEGYSVSREKKERFSLILESASTNQTSMYLCASSLQSDIQYFGAGTRLSVL.

This chain uses TRBV6-1 with TRBJ2-5; maybe TRBD2 (5 bases). The length of the CDR3 is 13 residues. The V end lost 2 bases, the J end lost 6 bases, and 10 bases lay between the germline ends. Germline loops: CDR1 MNHNS, CDR2 SASEGT. The CDR3 spells CASSEWTLQTQYF. As DNA, the CDR3 is TGTGCCAGCAGTGAATGGACTCTCCAGACCCAGTACTTC.

This chain connects TRBV12-3 or TRBV12-4 to TRBJ2-2, with D tentatively TRBD1 (6 bases). The V gene lost 10 bases and the J gene lost 0 bases, with 12 bases spanning the gap. This CDR3 region has 14 residues. In nucleotides, the CDR3 is TGTGCCAACAGGTCAGGGGCGAACACCGGGGAGCTGTTTTTT. Amino acids: CANRSGANTGELFF.

With respect to this clonotype: Germline is not matched at one junction end, which may reflect a read error. This rearrangement joins TRBV5-1 to TRBJ2-3; possible D gene TRBD2, 5 bases. The length of the CDR3 is 16 residues. The germline V gene encodes CDR1 SGHRS and CDR2 YFSETQ. The DNA of the CDR3 is TGCGCCAGCAGTTTGGAACCTCTCGGGGGCACAGATACGCAGTATTTT. It yields the protein CASSLEPLGGTDTQYF.

This clonotype was observed a handful of times. The junction departs from germline at one end; a sequencing error may be responsible. This chain connects TRBV19 to TRBJ1-1, with no clear D. The CDR3 runs to 14 residues. Germline loops: CDR1 LNHDA, CDR2 SQIVND (reference sequence). CDR3 sequence reads: CASSIWNLNTEAFF. Here the CDR3 DNA reads TGTGCCAGCAGTATATGGAACCTGAACACTGAAGCTTTCTTT.

CDR3 DNA: TGCAGTGCTAGGATAGGGCTAGATCCCTACAATGAGCAGTTCTTC. This encodes CSARIGLDPYNEQFF. The chain links TRBV20-1 to TRBJ2-1; D is uncertain. Looked up from germline, CDR1 is DFQATT and CDR2 is SNEGSKA (reference sequence). This CDR3 spans 15 amino acids. With 3 bases removed from V and 2 bases from J, the gap between germline ends came to 14 bases.

This clonotype was picked up a small number of times. V and J are TRBV3-1 and TRBJ1-1; D gene unclear. This CDR3 has 15 residues. From germline, CDR1 is LGHDT and CDR2 YNNKEL (reference sequence). The germline V and J ends were trimmed by 3 bases and 4 bases, with 15 bases remaining between them. This CDR3 is CASSQVFVDPTEAFF. The CDR3 coding sequence is TGTGCCAGCAGCCAGGTGTTTGTAGACCCCACTGAAGCTTTCTTT.

This chain uses TRBV12-3 or TRBV12-4 with TRBJ2-1; no clear D gene. The ends were cut back, 3 bases at V and 2 bases at J, with 14 bases in the middle. The CDR3 is 16 amino acids. The CDR3 reads CASSLHLDHPYNEQFF. The CDR3 nucleotides are TGTGCCAGCAGTTTGCACCTAGATCATCCCTACAATGAGCAGTTCTTC.

This clonotype has a handful of counts. The V gene is TRBV12-3 or TRBV12-4, the J gene TRBJ2-1; no clear D. The CDR3 totals 18 residues. V was pared by 5 bases and J by 4 bases, with 24 bases between. The CDR3 DNA is TGTGCCAGCAGTCCCCGAGGTCCGACCACAGAAATTTACAATGAGCAGTTCTTC. This sequence encodes CASSPRGPTTEIYNEQFF.